Below, 12 T cell receptor beta chains from the same sample are listed, as sequenced in a study of Ad26.COV2.S vaccination and SARS-CoV-2 variants. Treatment defined: 15 to 20 received Ad26.COV2.S at low or high dose, single or two shots; 5 received placebo; per-sample allocation not given. The samples date from day 63 after the first vaccine or placebo injection. Sequenced by immunoSEQ multiplex PCR; TCRdb stores in-frame clones only, minus some. This table has roughly 460,000 clones, approximately 90% appearing once. The sequenced sample was peripheral blood, obtained in a trial of Ad26.COV2.S vaccine versus placebo. All receptors come from a person between 18 and 60 years old who received the Ad26.COV2.S COVID-19 vaccine or a placebo.

With respect to this clone: This may arise from a read error, as a much more abundant clone is one base away. Other DNA sequences in the sample encode the same CDR3. The chain combines TRBV28 with TRBJ2-3; TRBD2 is a possible D gene (5 bases). The CDR3 is 14 residues long. From germline, CDR1 is MDHEN and CDR2 SYDVKM. Trimming cost V 3 bases and J 0 bases, with 7 bases left between them. CDR3 coding DNA: TGTGCCAGCAGTTTCGGCGGGAGCACAGATACGCAGTATTTT. Translated: CASSFGGSTDTQYF.

CDR3 amino acids: CASSPTGYGNTIYF. The CDR3 coding sequence is TGTGCCAGCAGCCCTACAGGGTACGGAAACACCATATATTTT. The chain recombines TRBV7-9 with TRBJ1-3, with D possibly being TRBD1 (6 bases). The CDR3 loop spans 14 amino acids. The V gene's germline CDR1 is SEHNR and CDR2 FQNEAQ (reference sequence). The V end lost 5 bases, the J end lost 4 bases, and 12 bases lay between the germline ends.

The chain recombines TRBV4-2 with TRBJ1-6, with 8 bases matching TRBD1. Unmatched junction bases numbered 7, after V lost 0 bases and J lost 9 bases. The CDR3 is 16 amino acids. Per the germline V gene, CDR1 is LGHNA and CDR2 is YNFKEQ. The CDR3 nucleotides are TGTGCCAGCAGCCAAGATCGGCAGGGGGCTGCTTCACCCCTCCACTTT. This gives the protein CASSQDRQGAASPLHF.

The chain has TRBV27 and TRBJ1-4; D is undetermined. The V gene lost 3 bases and the J gene lost 8 bases, with 13 bases spanning the gap. CDR1 and CDR2 (germline): MNHEY, SMNVEV (reference sequence). This CDR3 is 14 amino acids long. CDR3 nucleotide sequence: TGTGCCAGCAGTTTCTCCCGGGTTAGCGAAAAACTGTTTTTT. The encoded protein is CASSFSRVSEKLFF.

V usage is TRBV29-1 and J usage is TRBJ2-3; D gene unclear. V lost 4 bases to trimming and J lost 2 bases, with 10 bases between them. The CDR3 sequence is 13 residues long. Germline V gene data show CDR1 as SQVTM and CDR2 as ANQGSEA. CDR3: CSVGGVNTDTQYF. In DNA, the CDR3 is TGCAGCGTTGGAGGTGTGAACACAGATACGCAGTATTTT.

This sequence joins TRBV27 and TRBJ2-7; 8 bases line up with TRBD1. Unmatched junction bases numbered 12, after V lost 8 bases and J lost 3 bases. The CDR3 covers 15 residues. Germline V gives CDR1 MNHEY, CDR2 SMNVEV (reference sequence). CDR3 DNA: TGTGCCAGCGCTTGGACAGGGAACGATAACTACGAGCAGTACTTC. It translates to CASAWTGNDNYEQYF.

The genes are TRBV19 and TRBJ2-7; D might be TRBD1 (5 bases). V was cut by 1 base and J by 5 bases, with 6 bases left in between. CDR1 LNHDA and CDR2 SQIVND come from the germline V gene (reference sequence). CDR3 length equals 12 residues. The chain's CDR3 is CASSIGGHEQYF. CDR3 DNA: TGTGCCAGTAGTATAGGGGGCCACGAGCAGTACTTC.

J is TRBJ1-5 and V is TRBV2; D is uncertain. The germline V gene has CDR1 SNHLY and CDR2 FYNNEI. CDR3 length: 15 amino acids. The V and J ends lost 6 bases and 4 bases respectively, with 16 bases between them. DNA of the CDR3: TGTGCCAGCAGACCGGACGTGGCCGGGAATCAGCCCCAGCATTTT. It is translated as CASRPDVAGNQPQHF. The full variable domain, completed using reference TRBV2 and TRBJ1-5, is EPEVTQTPSHQVTQMGQEVILRCVPISNHLYFYWYRQILGQKVEFLVSFYNNEISEKSEIFDDQFSVERPDGSNFTLKIRSTKLEDSAMYFCASRPDVAGNQPQHFGDGTRLSIL.

CDR3 region: CASSPSGRNFEQFF. CDR3 nucleotides: TGTGCCAGCAGCCCTAGCGGGAGGAATTTTGAGCAGTTCTTC. J is TRBJ2-1 and V is TRBV7-3, with 11 bases lining up with TRBD2. The germline gives CDR1 SGHTA, CDR2 FQGTGA. V shed 5 bases and J 9 bases; nucleotides not matched to a gene: 6. This CDR3 is built from 14 residues.

Regarding this clone: The sample has other DNA sequences that encode this CDR3 too. The chain carries TRBV9 and TRBJ2-3; unclear D gene. The CDR3 length is 12 residues. V gave up 0 bases and J gave up 3 bases, with 2 bases separating them. CDR1 and CDR2 from the germline V gene are SGDLS and YYNGEE. The CDR3 sequence is CASSVGTDTQYF. As DNA, the CDR3 is TGTGCCAGCAGCGTAGGGACAGATACGCAGTATTTT.

CDR3 sequence: CASGKGTARGYTF. DNA of the CDR3: TGTGCCAGCGGAAAAGGGACAGCACGGGGCTACACCTTC. The chain recombines TRBV6-6 with TRBJ1-2; 7 nucleotides align to TRBD1. With 8 bases clipped from V and 8 bases from J, the junction kept 11 bases outside the gene matches. Per the germline V gene, CDR1 is MNHNY and CDR2 is SVGAGI (reference sequence). This CDR3 spans 13 amino acids.

This chain joins TRBV28 and TRBJ1-2; D perhaps matches TRBD1 (6 bases). This CDR3 comprises 14 residues. The germline V and J ends were trimmed by 4 bases and 8 bases, with 17 bases remaining between them. CDR1 MDHEN and CDR2 SYDVKM come from the germline V gene. The CDR3 is CASSSLRGARGYTF. Here the CDR3 DNA reads TGTGCCAGCAGTTCCCTTCGGGGGGCGCGGGGCTACACCTTC.